This T cell receptor beta chain was captured by sequencing in a study of T-cell reconstitution after alpha-beta-depleted transplantation in children. Study findings and constraints: From surviving recipient T cells and thymic progenitors came the high day-60 TCRbeta diversity observed in some patients.

In regard to this clonotype: Antigen specificity is unknown.

Preparation of the TCRbeta library used unique molecular identifiers. MiXCR, run by TCRdb on the PCR reads, gives a single entry per CDR3 protein. Found here are about 980,000 distinct CDR3 sequences, under 30% of them singletons; the top ten hold about 28%. CDR1 is SGHRS, CDR2 YFSETQ, per germline. The CDR3 length is 13 residues. Trimming left V 4 bases short and J 1 base short, with 8 bases between. The chain links TRBV5-1 to TRBJ1-1; D gene ambiguous. The material was PBMCs, mostly from graft donor cells, obtained 360 days after TCRalphabeta/CD19-depleted stem cell transplant. This TCR came from a boy under two years old who had a stem cell transplant for SCID, so the T cells may come from the graft donor. The CDR3 nucleotides are TGCGCCAGCAGCAACGCCAGGAACACTGAAGCTTTCTTT. Translating gives CASSNARNTEAFF.